The 8 T cell receptor beta chains below were found in one sample sequenced in a study of T-cell reconstitution after alpha-beta-depleted transplantation in children (dated by TCRdb to the mid-2010s). Library prep was done by PCR. The instrument given in TCRdb is Illumina HiSeq 2500. Molecular barcoding was employed in the preparation of TCR libraries, with unique molecular identifiers being used to normalize TCRbeta repertoire quantification. TCRdb's own reprocessing of the public reads used fastp at Q25 and MiXCR and kept productive beta chains. Rows with a matching CDR3 protein are joined into one entry that keeps the most common DNA and genes. For this sample the table gives hundreds of thousands of distinct CDR3 sequences, of which over 10% were detected only once. The ten largest account for 2% to 2.5% of the sample. This specimen's treatment or condition label, per the study, means: allogeneic hematopoietic cell transplantation with graft depleted of TCRalphabeta T cells and CD19 B cells.

The sequences come from PBMCs, mostly from graft donor cells, collected 360 days after TCRalphabeta/CD19-depleted stem cell transplant. These receptors were taken from a male patient younger than 18 who had a stem cell transplant for acute myeloid leukemia, so the T cells may come from the graft donor.

The chain carries TRBV29-1 and TRBJ2-7, with 8 bases identical to TRBD2. This CDR3 is built from 13 residues. V trimming: 5 bases; J trimming: 9 bases; junction bases outside the gene matches: 12. CDR1 is SQVTM and CDR2 is ANQGSEA in the germline V gene. CDR3 amino acids: CSVLGSGTPGQYF. For the CDR3, the DNA is TGCAGCGTTCTTGGTAGCGGGACCCCAGGGCAGTACTTC.

J is TRBJ2-7 and V is TRBV4-3, with unresolved D. The germline V gene has CDR1 LGHNA and CDR2 YSLEER. The CDR3 contains 15 residues. Trimming took off 3 bases at V and 4 bases at J, with 16 bases between the two ends. The CDR3 reads CASSHSVYASYEQYF. The CDR3 nucleotides read TGCGCCAGCAGCCACTCGGTCTACGCGTCGTACGAGCAGTACTTC.

This clonotype has ten or more counts. The rearrangement links TRBV28 to TRBJ1-2, with a tentative D call TRBD1 (5 bases). Between the trimmed V and J ends, which lost 3 bases and 0 bases, there was a span of 11 bases. Germline V lookup: CDR1 MDHEN, CDR2 SYDVKM. The CDR3 spans 15 residues. CDR3 sequence (DNA): TGTGCCAGCAGTTTGGGGGTGCAGTCTAACTATGGCTACACCTTC. This gives the protein CASSLGVQSNYGYTF.

The chain links TRBV6-4 to TRBJ2-3; 7 bases are shared with TRBD2. Germline CDR1 is MRHNA and CDR2 is SNTAGT. The CDR3 is 16 residues long. Unmatched junction bases numbered 12, after V lost 6 bases and J lost 3 bases. The CDR3 here is CASSPVRTSGTDTQYF. The DNA for the CDR3 is TGTGCCAGCAGCCCTGTTCGGACTAGTGGTACAGATACGCAGTATTTT.

The chain couples TRBV29-1 to TRBJ1-4, with no clear D. Trimming took 7 bases from V and 6 from J, leaving 15 bases between them. CDR3 length: 13 residues. Germline V gives CDR1 SQVTM, CDR2 ANQGSEA. DNA for the CDR3: TGCAGCGCGCTGACATCCGGGGATGAAAAACTGTTTTTT. Translated, it gives CSALTSGDEKLFF.

The chain carries TRBV29-1 and TRBJ2-3, with TRBD2 matching 8 bases. This CDR3 spans 13 amino acids. Germline-derived CDR1 and CDR2 are SQVTM and ANQGSEA. For the CDR3, the DNA is TGCAGTGCGTGCGGGAGGACCACAGATACGCAGTATTTT. Its translation is CSACGRTTDTQYF.

This rearrangement joins TRBV4-3 to TRBJ2-7, with 7 nucleotides matching TRBD1. Trimming took 0 bases from V and 2 from J; bases not matched to a gene: 13. The CDR3 is 18 residues long. CDR1 is LGHNA and CDR2 is YSLEER in the germline V gene. The CDR3 here is CASSQDTGTATLPYEQYF. In nucleotides, the CDR3 is TGCGCCAGCAGCCAAGACACCGGGACAGCAACACTTCCCTACGAGCAGTACTTC.

This chain joins TRBV3-1 and TRBJ2-7, with 8 bases identical to TRBD2. CDR1 and CDR2 from the germline V gene are LGHDT and YNNKEL (reference sequence). CDR3 size: 15 residues. V trimming: 0 bases; J trimming: 2 bases; junction bases outside the gene matches: 3. Here the CDR3 DNA reads TGTGCCAGCAGCCAAGATGGACTAGCAACCTACGAGCAGTACTTC. Translated: CASSQDGLATYEQYF.